This T cell receptor beta chain emerged from a study of blood T cells in healthy people across ages. Only a few counts were recorded for this clonotype. Germline CDR1 reads DFQATT; CDR2 reads SNEGSKA (reference sequence). The CDR3 sequence is 15 residues long. The V end lost 4 bases, the J end lost 0 bases, and 12 bases lay between the germline ends. Through a sample-barcoded 5' primer and a J-beta primer mix, a second PCR was run for about 7 to 12 cycles. TCRdb reanalysed the 5' RACE reads using MiXCR and keeps one entry per CDR3 protein. The data show hundreds of thousands of distinct CDR3 sequences, with less than 40% seen just once and 15% held by the top ten.

This TCR was recovered from a woman over 75 in good health. The chain employs TRBV20-1 and TRBJ1-4, with D perhaps matching TRBD1 (6 bases). The sequencing input was blood. DNA of the CDR3: TGCAGTGCTACCTCAGGGGCAGCAACTAATGAAAAACTGTTTTTT. It codes for CSATSGAATNEKLFF.